The sequence of this TCR beta chain was determined in a study of T cells in Graves' hyperthyroidism and ophthalmopathy. J lost 0 bases, V lost 10 bases, and 8 bases had no gene match. The CDR3 sequence is 14 residues long. CDR1 is MNHEY and CDR2 is SVGAGI in the germline V gene. Using RNA transcripts as the source, TCR beta CDR3 regions were amplified. HTBI primers were employed in a first-round RT-PCR of the TCR CDR3. TCRdb ran MiXCR on the multiplex PCR reads and lists one entry per CDR3 protein. The profile shows 800,000 or so distinct CDR3 sequences, 38% of them singletons. The sequence was obtained from a man aged 18 to 29 with Graves' hyperthyroidism. Sequencing was performed on blood. The V gene is TRBV6-5, the J gene TRBJ1-2, with 7 positions matching TRBD1. The CDR3 DNA reads as TGTGCCACCCGCAGGGGGACAACTAACTATGGCTACACCTTC. Protein sequence: CATRRGTTNYGYTF.